The 31 T cell receptor beta chains listed next were all sequenced from one sample in a study of T cells after posttransplantation cyclophosphamide. Repertoires were generated with immunoSEQ multiplex PCR, while TCRdb's copy carries only in-frame clones and drops some. The sample was found to contain about 30,000 clones, and every one recurs. The source material was PBMCs. These receptors came from a woman aged 55-70 years in good health, CMV-negative, and a related stem cell transplant donor.

The chain uses TRBV5-1 and TRBJ2-5; 8 nucleotides match TRBD2. V shed 3 bases, J shed 5 bases, and the junction held 6 bases outside the gene matches. Germline CDR1 and CDR2: SGHRS and YFSETQ. The CDR3 has 14 amino acids. The CDR3 DNA reads TGCGCCAGCAGCTGGAAGACTAGCGCGGAGACCCAGTACTTC. Translated: CASSWKTSAETQYF. The full variable domain, in which reference TRBV5-1 and TRBJ2-5 provide the parts outside the CDR3, is KAGVTQTPRYLIKTRGQQVTLSCSPISGHRSVSWYQQTPGQGLQFLFEYFSETQRNKGNFPGRFSGRQFSNSRSEMNVSTLELGDSALYLCASSWKTSAETQYFGPGTRLLVL.

This clone was counted at least ten times. For the CDR3, the DNA is TGTGCCAGCAGTAACATTCTCCAGCATTTT. This sequence encodes CASSNILQHF. The chain recombines TRBV28 with TRBJ1-5, with D uncertain. The V end was cut by 5 bases, the J end by 12 bases, with 8 bases between. Per the germline V gene, CDR1 is MDHEN and CDR2 is SYDVKM. This CDR3 region has 10 residues.

In its sample, this clone was seen many times. The chain combines TRBV7-2 with TRBJ2-7; TRBD2 matches at 8 bases. The CDR3 runs 16 residues. V lost 7 bases, J lost 0 bases, and 11 bases stayed unmatched. The germline gives CDR1 SGHTA, CDR2 FQGNSA. CDR3 bases: TGTGCCAGCATCCGGAGCGGGGGCGTTAGCTCCTACGAGCAGTACTTC. This translates into CASIRSGGVSSYEQYF. Full variable domain (missing parts from reference TRBV7-2 and TRBJ2-7): GAGVSQSPSNKVTEKGKDVELRCDPISGHTALYWYRQSLGQGLEFLIYFQGNSAPDKSGLPSDRFSAERTGGSVSTLTIQRTQQEDSAVYLCASIRSGGVSSYEQYFGPGTRLTVT.

About this clone: Other DNA sequences in this sample translate to the same CDR3. Written as DNA, the CDR3 is TGCAGTGCTAGAGGGCTCAATGAGCAGTTCTTC. It encodes CSARGLNEQFF. The rearrangement uses TRBV20-1 and TRBJ2-1; no reliable D call. The CDR3 is 11 residues long. V lost 1 base to trimming and J lost 6 bases, with 4 bases between them. Germline V gives CDR1 DFQATT, CDR2 SNEGSKA (reference sequence).

This clone was found many times. The V call is TRBV5-6, the J call TRBJ2-7; no clear D. Germline V gene lookup returns CDR1 SGHDT and CDR2 YYEEEE. With 4 bases removed from V and 5 bases from J, the gap between germline ends came to 25 bases. This CDR3 has 17 residues. The DNA of the CDR3 is TGTGCCAGCAGCGTGGGGTCGCCAGGCTTGTTTCTTGACGAGCAGTACTTC. Its protein product is CASSVGSPGLFLDEQYF. The variable domain in full, with the rest retrieved from reference TRBV5-6 and TRBJ2-7, is DAGVTQSPTHLIKTRGQQVTLRCSPKSGHDTVSWYQQALGQGPQFIFQYYEEEERQRGNFPDRFSGHQFPNYSSELNVNALLLGDSALYLCASSVGSPGLFLDEQYFGPGTRLTVT.

This clone was recorded at least ten times. This chain joins TRBV19 and TRBJ1-1; no clear D. V gave up 0 bases and J gave up 5 bases, with 10 bases separating them. Germline V gene lookup returns CDR1 LNHDA and CDR2 SQIVND (reference sequence). CDR3 length: 14 amino acids. This CDR3 is CASSIDPLGTEAFF. For the CDR3, the DNA is TGTGCCAGTAGTATAGATCCACTTGGTACTGAAGCTTTCTTT.

This clone was seen only a few times. The CDR3 DNA reads TGTGCCAGCGTCCCCGGCGGGGGAGAACACTGGGGCTACACCTTC. Translating gives CASVPGGGEHWGYTF. The chain couples TRBV28 to TRBJ1-2, with a possible D match to TRBD1 (5 bases). Germline CDR1 reads MDHEN; CDR2 reads SYDVKM. Trimming pared 8 bases from V and 8 bases from J, leaving 24 bases between. This CDR3 contains 15 residues.

Ten or more counts support this clone. This rearrangement joins TRBV4-1 to TRBJ2-1; the D is unclear. V dropped 0 bases and J dropped 8 bases, with 8 bases sitting between them. The V gene's germline CDR1 is MGHRA and CDR2 YSYEKL. The CDR3 contains 13 residues. For the CDR3, the DNA is TGCGCCAGCAGCCAAGAGTGGGCGCATGAGCAGTTCTTC. It codes for CASSQEWAHEQFF.

This clone showed up many times. The rearrangement joins TRBV11-2 to TRBJ2-7; 10 bases line up with TRBD1. Trimming removed 2 bases from V and 3 bases from J; junction bases left unmatched: 4. Germline V gene lookup returns CDR1 SGHAT and CDR2 FQNNGV. The CDR3 is 15 residues long. The chain's CDR3 is CASSLTGTGVYEQYF. DNA of the CDR3: TGTGCCAGCAGCTTAACCGGGACAGGGGTCTACGAGCAGTACTTC.

This clone showed up many times. The rearrangement joins TRBV9 to TRBJ1-3; 9 bases agree with TRBD1. V lost 0 bases, J lost 0 bases, and 1 base stayed unmatched. The CDR3 consists of 16 residues. Germline CDR1 reads SGDLS; CDR2 reads YYNGEE. CDR3 DNA: TGTGCCAGCAGCGTAGCGGGACAGGGCTCTGGAAACACCATATATTTT. This translates into CASSVAGQGSGNTIYF.

This clone was seen at least ten times. The DNA of the CDR3 is TGCGCCAGCAGCCAAGATTCGGGGGTCTGGGCTGAAGCTTTCTTT. Residues: CASSQDSGVWAEAFF. This sequence joins TRBV4-1 and TRBJ1-1; TRBD1 might be the D (5 bases). V was clipped by 0 bases and J by 6 bases, with 14 bases between them. The germline V gene encodes CDR1 MGHRA and CDR2 YSYEKL. This CDR3 region has 15 residues.

This clone was seen at least ten times. This sequence joins TRBV27 and TRBJ2-1; D possibly corresponds to TRBD1 (5 bases). V dropped 6 bases and J dropped 1 base, with 13 bases sitting between them. The CDR3 length is 15 residues. The V gene's germline CDR1 is MNHEY and CDR2 SMNVEV (reference sequence). CDR3 amino acids: CASRLKGVSYNEQFF. CDR3 sequence (DNA): TGTGCCAGCAGGCTAAAAGGGGTGTCCTACAATGAGCAGTTCTTC.

The chain is built from TRBV12-3 or TRBV12-4 and TRBJ2-3, with 11 bases matching TRBD2. There are 14 residues in the CDR3. V was clipped by 7 bases and J by 5 bases; unmatched bases: 5. The CDR3 loop is CASTLAGGVDTQYF. The CDR3 DNA reads as TGTGCCAGCACCTTAGCGGGGGGGGTAGATACGCAGTATTTT.

This clone was counted ten times or more. This chain connects TRBV6-4 to TRBJ2-3; a weak D match, TRBD1 (5 bases). CDR3 length: 13 amino acids. The germline V and J ends were trimmed by 4 bases and 4 bases, with 9 bases remaining between them. Germline CDR1 is MRHNA and CDR2 is SNTAGT. The CDR3 nucleotides are TGTGCCAGCAGTGGTTCAGGGCCAGATACGCAGTATTTT. The encoded protein is CASSGSGPDTQYF.

This clone was detected ten times or more. The rearrangement links TRBV5-1 to TRBJ2-7; the D is unclear. Germline loops: CDR1 SGHRS, CDR2 YFSETQ. V was cut by 2 bases and J by 3 bases, with 9 bases left in between. The CDR3 runs to 13 residues. The CDR3 region is CASSLDFRYEQYF. CDR3 nucleotide sequence: TGCGCCAGCAGCTTAGACTTTCGCTACGAGCAGTACTTC.

This clone was seen a few times. The chain is built from TRBV28 and TRBJ2-3; the match to TRBD2 covers 9 bases. J lost 2 bases, V lost 8 bases, and 8 bases had no gene match. The CDR3 spans 15 residues. Looked up from germline, CDR1 is MDHEN and CDR2 is SYDVKM. This CDR3 is CASPPSGVPTDTQYF. In nucleotides, the CDR3 is TGTGCCAGCCCGCCTAGCGGGGTCCCCACAGATACGCAGTATTTT.

In this sample, this clone turned up a few times. The chain carries TRBV5-4 and TRBJ2-3; D gene unclear. Trimming shortened V by 4 bases and J by 0 bases, and 6 bases separated the two germline ends. From germline, CDR1 is SGHNT and CDR2 YYREEE (reference sequence). The CDR3 sequence is 13 residues long. Here the CDR3 reads CASSPTSTDTQYF. Here the CDR3 DNA reads TGTGCCAGCAGCCCGACTAGCACAGATACGCAGTATTTT. Full variable domain (outside the CDR3, taken from reference TRBV5-4 and TRBJ2-3): ETGVTQSPTHLIKTRGQQVTLRCSSQSGHNTVSWYQQALGQGPQFIFQYYREEENGRGNFPPRFSGLQFPNYSSELNVNALELDDSALYLCASSPTSTDTQYFGPGTRLTVL.

This clone was counted at least ten times. This sequence joins TRBV6-2 or TRBV6-3 and TRBJ2-5, with D perhaps TRBD1 (6 bases). Trimming took off 2 bases at V and 2 bases at J, with 15 bases between the two ends. Germline CDR1 and CDR2: MNHEY and SVGEGT. This CDR3 comprises 16 residues. The CDR3 DNA follows: TGTGCCAGCAGTTACGGGACAAGGCCCCTTCAAGAGACCCAGTACTTC. Amino acids: CASSYGTRPLQETQYF.

This clone was detected only a few times. The chain couples TRBV27 to TRBJ1-2; D is unresolved. The length of the CDR3 is 15 residues. Germline lookup yields CDR1 MNHEY and CDR2 SMNVEV (reference sequence). The V and J ends lost 3 bases and 2 bases respectively, with 13 bases between them. CDR3 loop: CASSFGIERNYGYTF. DNA of the CDR3: TGTGCCAGCAGTTTCGGTATAGAGCGAAACTATGGCTACACCTTC.

Many counts were recorded for this clone. V and J are TRBV24-1 and TRBJ2-2, with D unclear. The V and J ends lost 5 bases and 2 bases respectively, with 8 bases between them. CDR1 KGHDR and CDR2 SFDVKD come from the germline V gene. There are 14 residues in the CDR3. This chain's CDR3 is CATSGTANTGELFF. As DNA, the CDR3 is TGTGCCACCAGTGGAACAGCCAACACCGGGGAGCTGTTTTTT.

This clone was detected a few times. The rearrangement links TRBV28 to TRBJ2-1; tentatively, D is TRBD1 (6 bases). Germline CDR1 reads MDHEN; CDR2 reads SYDVKM. V lost 3 bases and J 4 bases, leaving 16 bases between the germline ends. CDR3 length: 16 amino acids. The DNA of the CDR3 is TGTGCCAGCAGTTTCAGCAGGGGATCCCCGTACAATGAGCAGTTCTTC. Protein: CASSFSRGSPYNEQFF.

The table lists this clone with many counts. This chain joins TRBV10-3 and TRBJ2-2, with D maybe TRBD2 (6 bases). Germline V gives CDR1 ENHRY, CDR2 SYGVKD. Trimming removed 6 bases at V and 1 base at J, with 15 bases between. The CDR3 has 16 residues. In nucleotides, the CDR3 is TGTGCCATCAGGGGAGGACTATCCGAGAACACCGGGGAGCTGTTTTTT. Translating it yields CAIRGGLSENTGELFF.

This clone was seen repeatedly, ten times or more. The genes are TRBV28 and TRBJ1-2; D unresolved. Trimming cost V 6 bases and J 8 bases, with 13 bases left between them. This CDR3 is built from 12 residues. Per germline, CDR1 MDHEN and CDR2 SYDVKM. The CDR3 nucleotides are TGTGCCAGCAGCATAAGGCAGAAGGGCTACACCTTC. It translates to CASSIRQKGYTF.

The chain links TRBV12-3 or TRBV12-4 to TRBJ1-1; 8 bases line up with TRBD1. V lost 3 bases to trimming and J lost 4 bases; unmatched junction nucleotides: 4. There are 14 residues in the CDR3. As DNA, the CDR3 is TGTGCCAGCAGTTTGGGCCAGGGGGCCACTGAAGCTTTCTTT. Translating gives CASSLGQGATEAFF.

This clone was seen repeatedly, ten times or more. The chain combines TRBV10-3 with TRBJ2-1, with D possibly matching TRBD1 (7 bases). Trimming left V 6 bases short and J 4 bases short, with 10 bases between. CDR3 length: 13 residues. The germline CDR1 and CDR2 sequences are ENHRY and SYGVKD. The CDR3 region is CAISRGEYNEQFF. The CDR3 DNA sequence: TGTGCCATCAGCAGGGGGGAATACAATGAGCAGTTCTTC.

This clone was picked up many times. The chain combines TRBV5-5 with TRBJ2-1; 10 bases match TRBD2. The junction had 5 bases not matched to a gene; V was cut back by 2 bases and J by 3 bases. This CDR3 has 16 amino acids. The V gene's germline CDR1 is SGHKS and CDR2 YYEKEE (reference sequence). The CDR3 bases are TGTGCCAGCAGCTTTTCACTAGCGGGAAGCTACAATGAGCAGTTCTTC. This translates into CASSFSLAGSYNEQFF.

There are many counts of this clone. The chain links TRBV9 to TRBJ1-4; 7 bases fit TRBD1. The germline V gene has CDR1 SGDLS and CDR2 YYNGEE. There are 13 residues in the CDR3. The trim removed 3 bases at V and 8 bases at J, leaving 4 bases unmatched. CDR3 protein: CASSGDRGEKLFF. CDR3 coding DNA: TGTGCCAGCAGCGGGGACAGAGGGGAAAAACTGTTTTTT.

Only a few counts were recorded for this clone. The chain uses TRBV10-1 and TRBJ2-5; 14 nucleotides line up with TRBD2. CDR1 and CDR2 from the germline V gene are WNHNN and SYGVQD (reference sequence). The CDR3 loop spans 18 amino acids. V lost 11 bases to trimming and J lost 1 base; unmatched junction nucleotides: 15. CDR3 sequence: CAAHPGTSGSGLQETQYF. CDR3 nucleotide sequence: TGCGCCGCCCACCCCGGGACTAGCGGGAGTGGGCTCCAAGAGACCCAGTACTTC.

Ten or more counts support this clone. This sequence joins TRBV2 and TRBJ2-1, with 11 bases identical to TRBD1. The CDR3 spans 13 residues. Germline CDR1 is SNHLY and CDR2 is FYNNEI. Trimming at V came to 6 bases and at J to 7 bases, leaving 2 bases not matched to a gene. CDR3 sequence (DNA): TGTGCCAGCAGCGGGACAGGGGGTAATGAGCAGTTCTTC. Protein: CASSGTGGNEQFF.

This clone was counted at least ten times. V is TRBV5-6 and J is TRBJ1-4; TRBD1 matches at 8 bases. The trim removed 0 bases at V and 0 bases at J, leaving 4 bases unmatched. Germline V gives CDR1 SGHDT, CDR2 YYEEEE. The CDR3 sequence is 17 residues long. Here the CDR3 DNA reads TGTGCCAGCAGCTTGGGGACAGGGACCGCAACTAATGAAAAACTGTTTTTT. It is translated as CASSLGTGTATNEKLFF.

This clone was seen at least ten times. This chain links TRBV4-1 with TRBJ1-5, with TRBD1 as a possible D gene (6 bases). CDR1 and CDR2 from the germline V gene are MGHRA and YSYEKL. CDR3 length: 17 amino acids. V lost 1 base, J lost 6 bases, and 19 bases lay in between. CDR3 sequence reads: CASSQGGGRGKVQPQHF. The CDR3 nucleotides are TGCGCCAGCAGCCAAGGGGGTGGCAGGGGAAAGGTTCAGCCCCAGCATTTT.